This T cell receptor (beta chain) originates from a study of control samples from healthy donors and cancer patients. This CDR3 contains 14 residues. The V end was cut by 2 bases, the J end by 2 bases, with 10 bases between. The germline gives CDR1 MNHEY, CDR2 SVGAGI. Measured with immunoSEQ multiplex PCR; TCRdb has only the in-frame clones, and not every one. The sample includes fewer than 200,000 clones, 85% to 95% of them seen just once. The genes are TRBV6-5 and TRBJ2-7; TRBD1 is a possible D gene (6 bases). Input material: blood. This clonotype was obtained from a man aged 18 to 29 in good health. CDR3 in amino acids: CASSYGDNTYEQYF. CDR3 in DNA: TGTGCCAGCAGTTACGGGGACAACACCTACGAGCAGTACTTC.